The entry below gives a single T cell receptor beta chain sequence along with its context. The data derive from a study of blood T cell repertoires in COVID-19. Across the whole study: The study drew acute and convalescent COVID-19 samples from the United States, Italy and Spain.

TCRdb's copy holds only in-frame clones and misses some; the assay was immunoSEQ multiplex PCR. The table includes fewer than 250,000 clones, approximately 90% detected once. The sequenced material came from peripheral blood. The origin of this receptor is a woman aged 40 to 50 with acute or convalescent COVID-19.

CDR3 in DNA: TGTGCCAGCTCATTAGGACACCGGGTCCCCTTCAGAAAAACTGGAAACACCATATATTTT. This codes for CASSLGHRVPFRKTGNTIYF. The V gene is TRBV18, the J gene TRBJ1-3, with D maybe TRBD1 (5 bases). CDR1 is KGHSH, CDR2 LQKENI, per germline. V was shortened by 5 bases and J by 2 bases, with 28 bases between the two germline ends. CDR3 length equals 20 residues.